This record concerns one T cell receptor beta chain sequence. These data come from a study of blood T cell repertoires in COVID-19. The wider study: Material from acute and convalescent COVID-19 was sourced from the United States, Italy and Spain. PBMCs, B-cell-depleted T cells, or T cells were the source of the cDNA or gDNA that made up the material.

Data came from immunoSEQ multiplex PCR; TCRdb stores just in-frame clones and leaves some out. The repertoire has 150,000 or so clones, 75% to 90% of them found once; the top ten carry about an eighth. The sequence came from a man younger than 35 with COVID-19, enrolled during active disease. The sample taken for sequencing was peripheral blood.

CDR3 region: CASTSRQGLDTGELFF. In nucleotides, the CDR3 is TGTGCCAGTACCTCCAGACAGGGCCTTGACACCGGGGAGCTGTTTTTT. The chain carries TRBV19 and TRBJ2-2; 7 nucleotides match TRBD1. Unmatched junction bases numbered 11, after V lost 7 bases and J lost 3 bases. From germline, CDR1 is LNHDA and CDR2 SQIVND (reference sequence). This CDR3 region has 16 residues.